The 10 T cell receptor beta chains listed next were all sequenced from one sample in a study of shared clonotypes between healthy human individuals. Data came from immunoSEQ multiplex PCR; TCRdb stores just in-frame clones and leaves some out. This table holds 740,000 or so clones, around 73% found once. The sequenced sample was memory CD4+ T cells sorted from blood. As to subset: CD45RA-negative fraction. These TCRs come from a young woman in good health.

In regard to this clone: A far larger clone differs by one base, so this is likely a read error. Other DNA sequences within the sample encode an identical CDR3. The chain is built from TRBV7-8 and TRBJ1-1; D gene unclear. Germline V lookup: CDR1 SGHVS, CDR2 FQNEAQ. V was cut by 5 bases and J by 0 bases, with 7 bases left in between. The CDR3 has 13 amino acids. The DNA of the CDR3 is TGTGCCAGCAGCCTCTACTTGAACACTGAAGCTTTCTTT. Translating it yields CASSLYLNTEAFF.

The rearrangement uses TRBV2 and TRBJ1-1; D gene ambiguous. The germline CDR1 and CDR2 sequences are SNHLY and FYNNEI. With 5 bases removed from V and 1 base from J, the gap between germline ends came to 8 bases. This CDR3 contains 13 residues. In DNA, the CDR3 is TGTGCCAGCAGTCGGGCCAAGAACACTGAAGCTTTCTTT. Amino acids: CASSRAKNTEAFF. The full variable domain, its missing parts supplied by reference TRBV2 and TRBJ1-1, is EPEVTQTPSHQVTQMGQEVILRCVPISNHLYFYWYRQILGQKVEFLVSFYNNEISEKSEIFDDQFSVERPDGSNFTLKIRSTKLEDSAMYFCASSRAKNTEAFFGQGTRLTVV.

The chain uses TRBV7-9 and TRBJ2-5; D is unclear. Trimming pared 0 bases from V and 0 bases from J, leaving 8 bases between. Germline V gene sequence: CDR1 SEHNR, CDR2 FQNEAQ (reference sequence). The CDR3 totals 15 residues. The CDR3 protein is CASSLALGNQETQYF. The CDR3 DNA follows: TGTGCCAGCAGCTTAGCGTTGGGGAACCAAGAGACCCAGTACTTC.

This chain joins TRBV28 and TRBJ2-1, with D possibly called TRBD1 or TRBD2 (5 bases each). CDR3 length: 14 residues. Germline V CDR1 and CDR2: MDHEN, SYDVKM. The germline V and J ends were trimmed by 11 bases and 3 bases, with 17 bases remaining between them. CDR3 sequence: CAAGRGANYNEQFF. The CDR3 DNA sequence: TGTGCCGCCGGTCGAGGGGCGAACTACAATGAGCAGTTCTTC.

This chain uses TRBV5-1 with TRBJ2-1, with D hard to call. From germline, CDR1 is SGHRS and CDR2 YFSETQ. Deletions cut 0 bases from V and 0 bases from J, with 1 base between. This CDR3 has 13 amino acids. CDR3 nucleotides: TGCGCCAGCAGCTTGGCCTCCTACAATGAGCAGTTCTTC. It translates to CASSLASYNEQFF.

The genes are TRBV7-9 and TRBJ2-7; D call uncertain. The CDR3 totals 13 residues. Trimming cost V 0 bases and J 4 bases, with 7 bases left between them. CDR1 is SEHNR, CDR2 FQNEAQ, per germline (reference sequence). The CDR3, as DNA: TGTGCCAGCAGCTTAGCTGTTTCGTACGAGCAGTACTTC. Translation: CASSLAVSYEQYF.

The rearrangement uses TRBV7-2 and TRBJ2-7, with TRBD2 matching 9 bases. Germline V CDR1 and CDR2: SGHTA, FQGNSA. This CDR3 has 17 residues. V shed 5 bases and J 5 bases; nucleotides not matched to a gene: 16. The CDR3 nucleotides read TGTGCCAGCAGCAGCCCGGCGGGAGGGCCCCCTTTGGACGAGCAGTACTTC. Translated: CASSSPAGGPPLDEQYF.

The chain combines TRBV7-9 with TRBJ2-7, with 9 positions matching TRBD1. The CDR3 covers 14 residues. Germline trimming cut 3 bases from V and 6 bases from J; bases unmatched to any gene: 6. Germline lookup yields CDR1 SEHNR and CDR2 FQNEAQ (reference sequence). Here the CDR3 reads CASSLDWDRVEQYF. CDR3 in DNA: TGTGCCAGCAGCTTGGACTGGGACAGGGTCGAGCAGTACTTC.

With regard to this clone: A far larger clone is one nucleotide away, so this likely arose from a read error. This CDR3 reads CSGGTNGETQYF. The CDR3 DNA follows: TGCAGCGGTGGGACTAATGGGGAGACCCAGTACTTC. V is TRBV29-1 and J is TRBJ2-5; 7 positions match TRBD2. CDR1 and CDR2 (germline): SQVTM, ANQGSEA. The CDR3 is made up of 12 amino acids. With 7 bases clipped from V and 5 bases from J, the junction kept 7 bases outside the gene matches.

The chain combines TRBV2 with TRBJ2-1; the D is unclear. The V gene lost 2 bases and the J gene lost 5 bases, with 10 bases spanning the gap. The CDR3 loop spans 14 amino acids. Germline lookup yields CDR1 SNHLY and CDR2 FYNNEI. The CDR3 nucleotides are TGTGCCAGCAGTGAAATGGGCTCTGACAATGAGCAGTTCTTC. Protein sequence: CASSEMGSDNEQFF.